These T cell receptor beta chains were read from a single sample in a study of blood T cell repertoires in COVID-19. Sequencing was performed with immunoSEQ multiplex PCR; in TCRdb, only in-frame clones are kept and a portion is missing. The sample consists of about 15,000 clones, roughly nine tenths of them appearing once. Specimen: peripheral blood. The receptors here all came from a human donor in a cohort sampled during active COVID-19. Each CDR3 is given with its conserved first and last residue. Each record gives: J gene, V gene, clone size, D gene, CDR3 protein, CDR3 DNA. The D gene is left open where the match is weak. Size values are once, few and many counts, or a class for expanded clones, and some rows have none.

>TRBJ2-3|TRBV5-1|.|.
CASSLARGTDTQYF
TGCGCCAGCAGCTTGGCCAGGGGCACAGATACGCAGTATTTT
>TRBJ2-7|TRBV7-9|.|TRBD2
CASSFGRVAYEQYF
TGTGCCAGCAGCTTTGGGAGGGTGGCCTACGAGCAGTACTTC
>TRBJ1-2|TRBV11-2|.|TRBD1
CASSLALDRGSGYTF
TGTGCCAGCAGCTTGGCGTTGGACAGGGGGTCTGGCTACACCTTC
>TRBJ1-5|TRBV30|.|.
CAWSVGTFLNQPQHF
TGTGCCTGGAGTGTAGGGACATTCCTCAATCAGCCCCAGCATTTT
>TRBJ1-1|TRBV7-9|.|.
CASSLSVAPEAFF
TGTGCCAGCAGCTTAAGTGTGGCACCTGAAGCTTTCTTT
>TRBJ2-7|TRBV9|.|TRBD2
CASSVGLAGNYEQYF
TGTGCCAGCAGCGTAGGACTAGCGGGAAACTACGAGCAGTACTTC
>TRBJ1-4|TRBV6-1|.|TRBD1
CASSDIGDRGYEKLFF
TGTGCCAGCAGTGATATTGGGGACAGGGGATATGAAAAACTGTTTTTT
>TRBJ2-7|TRBV7-9|.|TRBD2
CASSDSSGSTREQYF
TGTGCCAGCAGCGATTCTAGCGGGAGTACCCGCGAGCAGTACTTC
>TRBJ1-4|TRBV5-5|.|TRBD1
CASSPSGQGAAVFEKLFF
TGTGCCAGCAGCCCGAGCGGACAGGGAGCCGCGGTTTTTGAAAAACTGTTTTTT
>TRBJ2-4|TRBV5-6|few|.
CASSLMKADKNIQYF
TGTGCCAGCAGCTTGATGAAGGCGGACAAAAACATTCAGTACTTC
>TRBJ1-1|TRBV19|.|.
CASGGLEAFF
TGTGCCAGTGGAGGCCTGGAAGCTTTCTTT
>TRBJ1-3|TRBV4-3|.|TRBD1
CASSQDSRAGGRNTIYF
TGCGCCAGCAGCCAAGATTCAAGGGCAGGGGGCCGAAACACCATATATTTT
>TRBJ2-2|TRBV9|once|TRBD2
CASSGTSIAGELFF
TGTGCCAGCAGCGGGACTAGCATCGCCGGGGAGCTGTTTTTT
>TRBJ2-2|TRBV11-2|.|.
CASSATLTGELFF
TGTGCCAGCAGCGCTACCCTCACCGGGGAGCTGTTTTTT
>TRBJ2-3|TRBV9|.|TRBD2
CASSKGLAGGTDTQYF
TGTGCCAGCAGCAAGGGACTAGCGGGAGGCACAGATACGCAGTATTTT
>TRBJ2-1|TRBV7-3|.|TRBD2
CASSVTSGGTHNEQFF
TGTGCCAGCAGCGTGACTAGCGGGGGGACGCACAATGAGCAGTTCTTC
>TRBJ1-1|TRBV4-3|.|TRBD1
CASSHPGQGTEAFF
TGCGCCAGCAGCCACCCCGGACAGGGCACTGAAGCTTTCTTT
>TRBJ1-4|TRBV5-1|.|.
CASSLGGSENEKLFF
TGCGCCAGCAGCTTGGGAGGCAGCGAAAATGAAAAACTGTTTTTT
>TRBJ1-4|TRBV5-1|.|.
CASSPRYSDEKLFF
TGCGCCAGCAGTCCCAGGTATTCAGATGAAAAACTGTTTTTT
>TRBJ1-1|TRBV5-4|once|.
CASSPRQGSHTEAFF
TGTGCCAGCAGTCCACGCCAGGGAAGTCACACTGAAGCTTTCTTT
>TRBJ1-4|TRBV27|once|TRBD1
CASSGAGTGDEKLFF
TGTGCCAGCAGTGGCGCCGGGACAGGGGATGAAAAACTGTTTTTT
>TRBJ1-1|TRBV13|.|.
CASSLGRPLATEAFF
TGTGCCAGCAGCTTAGGCCGGCCCCTAGCCACTGAAGCTTTCTTT
>TRBJ2-5|TRBV30|.|.
CAWSRLLQETQYF
TGTGCCTGGAGCAGACTACTCCAAGAGACCCAGTACTTC
>TRBJ1-1|TRBV12-3/TRBV12-4|.|TRBD1
CASSLQGAVAFF
TGTGCCAGCAGTTTACAGGGGGCTGTGGCTTTCTTT
>TRBJ2-1|TRBV5-1|.|.
CASSLGLFSYNEQFF
TGCGCCAGCAGCTTGGGACTGTTCTCCTACAATGAGCAGTTCTTC
>TRBJ2-1|TRBV28|.|TRBD2
CASISLGLAGNNEQFF
TGTGCCAGCATATCTTTAGGACTAGCGGGAAACAATGAGCAGTTCTTC
>TRBJ2-7|TRBV19|.|TRBD1
CASSGQGSYEQYF
TGTGCCAGTAGCGGACAGGGCTCCTACGAGCAGTACTTC
>TRBJ2-3|TRBV7-3|.|.
CASSFLGTGGDTQYF
TGTGCCAGCAGCTTCCTCGGGACTGGGGGAGATACGCAGTATTTT
>TRBJ2-7|TRBV7-9|few|.
CASSLDGASYEQYF
TGTGCCAGCAGCTTAGATGGAGCCTCCTACGAGCAGTACTTC
>TRBJ2-5|TRBV30|.|TRBD2
CAWRTGLAGGPSRETQYF
TGTGCCTGGCGGACGGGACTAGCGGGGGGGCCGAGTCGGGAGACCCAGTACTTC
>TRBJ1-1|TRBV12-3/TRBV12-4|.|.
CASRKDKGTEAFF
TGTGCCAGCAGAAAGGACAAGGGCACTGAAGCTTTCTTT
>TRBJ1-4|TRBV7-9|few|.
CASSLQSTRVTNEKLFF
TGTGCCAGCAGCTTACAATCTACGAGGGTAACTAATGAAAAACTGTTTTTT
>TRBJ2-5|TRBV14|.|.
CASSHPGHGIQETQYF
TGTGCCAGCAGCCACCCGGGACACGGGATCCAAGAGACCCAGTACTTC
>TRBJ1-1|TRBV6-5|.|.
CASSSLDTTEAFF
TGTGCCAGCAGTTCCCTGGACACGACTGAAGCTTTCTTT
>TRBJ1-1|TRBV19|.|.
CASSIDRGTEAFF
TGTGCCAGTAGTATTGACAGAGGAACTGAAGCTTTCTTT
>TRBJ1-4|TRBV2|.|.
CASSRGPTNEKLFF
TGTGCCAGCAGCAGGGGACCAACTAATGAAAAACTGTTTTTT
>TRBJ2-5|TRBV15|.|TRBD1
CATSTPGQGETQYF
TGTGCCACCAGCACGCCGGGACAGGGAGAGACCCAGTACTTC
>TRBJ2-3|TRBV5-8|.|TRBD2
CASSLETSGRGTDTQYF
TGTGCCAGCAGCTTGGAGACTAGCGGAAGGGGCACAGATACGCAGTATTTT
>TRBJ2-5|TRBV2|.|.
CASRRAEETQYF
TGTGCCAGCCGGAGGGCAGAAGAGACCCAGTACTTC
>TRBJ2-1|TRBV6-5|.|.
CASHTGLHNEQFF
TGTGCCAGCCACACAGGGCTACACAATGAGCAGTTCTTC
>TRBJ1-3|TRBV9|.|.
CASSVALGLSGNTIYF
TGTGCCAGCAGCGTAGCTTTGGGACTCTCTGGAAACACCATATATTTT
>TRBJ1-1|TRBV5-5|.|.
CASSRAPRQVGTEAFF
TGTGCCAGCAGCCGGGCTCCCCGACAGGTTGGTACTGAAGCTTTCTTT
>TRBJ1-1|TRBV28|.|.
CASSPLQGNTEAFF
TGTGCCAGCAGTCCCCTACAGGGAAACACTGAAGCTTTCTTT
>TRBJ1-5|TRBV7-9|.|.
CASSLGVGQINQPQHF
TGTGCCAGCAGCTTAGGTGTTGGACAGATCAATCAGCCCCAGCATTTT
>TRBJ1-2|TRBV24-1|.|TRBD1
CATSDTRTGPAGGYTF
TGTGCCACCAGTGATACCAGGACAGGCCCCGCCGGTGGCTACACCTTC
>TRBJ2-7|TRBV14|.|.
CASSQGGPGALSVTYEQYF
TGTGCCAGCAGCCAAGGAGGCCCAGGGGCCTTGTCGGTCACCTACGAGCAGTACTTC
>TRBJ2-3|TRBV15|.|TRBD1
CATSRVGQGTDTQYF
TGTGCCACCAGCAGAGTGGGACAGGGCACAGATACGCAGTATTTT
>TRBJ1-4|TRBV19|few|TRBD1
CASSTQQGDEKLFF
TGTGCCAGTAGTACCCAACAGGGGGATGAAAAACTGTTTTTT